The rows below give T cell receptor beta chains drawn from one sample of a study of cytomegalovirus exposure and HLA in healthy donors. Measured with immunoSEQ multiplex PCR; TCRdb has only the in-frame clones, and not every one. Among about 240,000 clones listed, just under 90% were seen once. Material: PBMCs. The receptors derive from a man between 18 and 29 years old in good health and CMV-seronegative. The CDR3 runs from the conserved cysteine through the conserved F or W. The D gene is left open where the match is weak. The listing skips clone size in some rows; elsewhere it reads once, few, many or a size class.

j_call d_call v_call clone_size cdr3_nt cdr3_aa
TRBJ2-7 NA TRBV5-1 NA TGCGCCAGCAGCGGCAGGCCCGGCTACGAGCAGTACTTC CASSGRPGYEQYF
TRBJ2-1 TRBD1 TRBV4-2 NA TGTGCCAGCAGCCAAGCATGGGACAGGGGGTCCAATGAGCAGTTCTTC CASSQAWDRGSNEQFF
TRBJ2-1 TRBD1 TRBV11-2 many TGTGCCAGCAGCGCGCCTCAGGGGGCGCGCGACAATGAGCAGTTCTTC CASSAPQGARDNEQFF
TRBJ1-6 NA TRBV29-1 NA TGCAGCGTTGAACAGGAAGAGTCCTATAATTCACCCCTCCACTTT CSVEQEESYNSPLHF
TRBJ2-2 NA TRBV5-1 once TGCGCCAGCAGCTTGCAGGGCTACACCGGGGAGCTGTTTTTT CASSLQGYTGELFF
TRBJ1-1 TRBD1 TRBV29-1 NA TGCAGGGAACAGGGGACGAACACTGAAGCTTTCTTT CREQGTNTEAFF
TRBJ1-5 NA TRBV29-1 NA TGCAGCGTTGTAGGTGGGGCGGGGCAGCCCCAGCATTTT CSVVGGAGQPQHF
TRBJ2-3 NA TRBV15 NA TGTGCCACCAGCAGAGATCGCAGGGATACGCAGTATTTT CATSRDRRDTQYF
TRBJ2-1 TRBD2 TRBV27 NA TGTGCCAGCTCCCCGGGAGGGAATGAGCAGTTCTTC CASSPGGNEQFF
TRBJ2-7 NA TRBV12-1 NA TGTGCCAGCAGCTCCTCGGGACAGGGGTGGCACGAGCAGTACTTC CASSSSGQGWHEQYF
TRBJ2-7 TRBD2 TRBV27 NA TGTGCCAGCGCCAGGACTAGCGGGGCATCCTACGAGCAGTACTTC CASARTSGASYEQYF
TRBJ1-1 NA TRBV7-2 NA TGTGCCAGCAGCGCTTTAAGCTTGCCTGAAGCTTTCTTT CASSALSLPEAFF
TRBJ1-1 NA TRBV4-3 few TGCGCCAGCAGCCAAGATAGGGGGGGGAACACTGAAGCTTTCTTT CASSQDRGGNTEAFF
TRBJ2-3 TRBD2 TRBV27 NA TGTGCCAGCAGTTCCGGAACTAGCGGTGATACGCAGTATTTT CASSSGTSGDTQYF